The 20 T cell receptor beta chains listed next were all sequenced from one sample in a study of blood T cells in healthy people across ages. A sample-barcoded 5' primer and a J-beta primer mix were used in a second PCR of about 6 to 12 cycles. TCRdb reprocessed the 5' RACE reads with MiXCR, giving one entry per CDR3 protein. The table includes about 930,000 distinct CDR3 sequences, 25% to 30% detected once. The same specimen was also included in a second study, on T cells of mothers and their children.

The sample comprised blood. The receptor source for this set is a woman between 35 and 50 years old in good health.

The sample holds a few counts of this clonotype. V usage is TRBV18 and J usage is TRBJ1-1; 9 bases map to TRBD1. With 3 bases clipped from V and 1 base from J, the junction kept 3 bases outside the gene matches. This CDR3 has 15 amino acids. The germline V gene encodes CDR1 KGHSH and CDR2 LQKENI. The CDR3 DNA reads TGTGCCAGCTCACCGGGGACAGGGACGAACACTGAAGCTTTCTTT. Encoded protein: CASSPGTGTNTEAFF. Full variable domain (remainder filled in from reference TRBV18 and TRBJ1-1): NAGVMQNPRHLVRRRGQEARLRCSPMKGHSHVYWYRQLPEEGLKFMVYLQKENIIDESGMPKERFSAEFPKEGPSILRIQQVVRGDSAAYFCASSPGTGTNTEAFFGQGTRLTVV.

The chain has TRBV10-3 and TRBJ1-2, with TRBD1 matching 8 bases. The CDR3 is 15 residues long. Germline values: CDR1 ENHRY, CDR2 SYGVKD. The V and J ends lost 4 bases and 0 bases, in that order; junction bases with no gene match: 4. CDR3 nucleotides: TGTGCCATCAGTGTTGGACAGGGAGCTAACTATGGCTACACCTTC. It encodes CAISVGQGANYGYTF.

In the case of this clonotype: At one of its ends the junction is not consistent with the germline gene, which may arise from a read error. The chain links TRBV28 to TRBJ1-3; D not resolved. Germline assignment: CDR1 MDHEN and CDR2 SYDVKM. The CDR3 runs 13 residues. The CDR3 reads CASRLLPGNTIYF. CDR3 bases: TGTGCCAGCAGGTTATTGCCTGGAAACACCATATATTTT. Filled out from reference TRBV28 and TRBJ1-3, the complete variable domain reads DVKVTQSSRYLVKRTGEKVFLECVQDMDHENMFWYRQDPGLGLRLIYFSYDVKMKEKGDIPEGYSVSREKKERFSLILESASTNQTSMYLCASRLLPGNTIYFGEGSWLTVV.

This clonotype was recorded a few times. This chain uses TRBV5-4 with TRBJ2-3; a weak D match, TRBD2 (5 bases). Germline CDR1 and CDR2: SGHNT and YYREEE (reference sequence). CDR3 length: 17 residues. The V gene lost 0 bases and the J gene lost 2 bases, with 16 bases spanning the gap. The CDR3 loop reads CASSLEAVLGVTDTQYF. DNA of the CDR3: TGTGCCAGCAGCTTGGAAGCGGTCTTGGGCGTCACAGATACGCAGTATTTT.

About this clonotype: A much larger clone is a single base away; this may be a read error. The rearrangement links TRBV29-1 to TRBJ2-4; 7 bases line up with TRBD2. The length of the CDR3 is 13 residues. V dropped 6 bases and J dropped 13; count of bases not matched to a gene: 15. Germline-derived CDR1 and CDR2 are SQVTM and ANQGSEA. CDR3 coding DNA: TGCAGCGTCTCCCCGACTAGCTCGAATGAGCAGTACTTC. Translated, it gives CSVSPTSSNEQYF.

V is TRBV5-1 and J is TRBJ2-7; D is possibly TRBD1 (6 bases). Trimming removed 4 bases from V and 2 bases from J, with 16 bases in between. Germline V gene data show CDR1 as SGHRS and CDR2 as YFSETQ. The CDR3 runs to 15 residues. In DNA form, the CDR3 reads TGCGCCAGCAGCGGCGCCGGGACACGGACCTACGAGCAGTACTTC. Translating gives CASSGAGTRTYEQYF.

A note on this clonotype: The junction does not match germline at one end; this may be a read error. The V and J genes are TRBV6-5 and TRBJ1-6, with 10 bases that match TRBD1. This CDR3 contains 15 residues. The germline gives CDR1 MNHEY, CDR2 SVGAGI. The CDR3 loop is CASSYRGQGNSPPHF. The CDR3 nucleotides read TGTGCCAGCAGTTACCGGGGACAGGGGAATTCACCCCCCCACTTT.

The chain is built from TRBV12-3 or TRBV12-4 and TRBJ2-1; the D gene is possibly TRBD1 (5 bases). CDR3 length equals 14 residues. Deletions cut 3 bases from V and 8 bases from J, with 14 bases between. The CDR3 nucleotides are TGTGCCAGCAGTTTGCGTCAGACAGTCGATGAGCAGTTCTTC. Its protein product is CASSLRQTVDEQFF.

Of note for this clonotype: The junction shows a germline mismatch at one end, possibly a read error. The chain is built from TRBV28 and TRBJ1-5; D gene uncertain. The CDR3 runs 15 residues. Germline assignment: CDR1 MDHEN and CDR2 SYDVKM. The CDR3 DNA reads as TGTGCCAGCAGTTTGTTCAGGTCGAGCAGTCAGCCCCAGCATTTT. The encoded protein is CASSLFRSSSQPQHF.

The gene calls are TRBV27 and TRBJ2-5; 7 nucleotides align to TRBD2. The germline gives CDR1 MNHEY, CDR2 SMNVEV (reference sequence). The CDR3 spans 14 residues. The V gene end was trimmed by 5 bases and the J gene end by 5 bases; junction bases not matched to a gene: 8. The CDR3 bases are TGTGCCAGCAGTCTTATGGGGAGGGGCGAGACCCAGTACTTC. This codes for CASSLMGRGETQYF.

A note on this clonotype: A single base is all that separates this from a far larger clone, so a read error is likely. This chain connects TRBV5-1 to TRBJ2-5; no firm D call. The CDR3 has 14 residues. CDR1 SGHRS and CDR2 YFSETQ come from the germline V gene. V was shortened by 0 bases and J by 1 base, with 7 bases between the two germline ends. CDR3 amino acids: CASSLGWTQETQYF. DNA for the CDR3: TGCGCCAGCAGCTTGGGGTGGACCCAAGAGACCCAGTACTTC. The whole variable domain, filled in from reference TRBV5-1 and TRBJ2-5, reads KAGVTQTPRYLIKTRGQQVTLSCSPISGHRSVSWYQQTPGQGLQFLFEYFSETQRNKGNFPGRFSGRQFSNSRSEMNVSTLELGDSALYLCASSLGWTQETQYFGPGTRLLVL.

This rearrangement joins TRBV20-1 to TRBJ2-7; D is ambiguous. Germline V gene data show CDR1 as DFQATT and CDR2 as SNEGSKA (reference sequence). The CDR3 is 13 residues long. The ends were cut back, 7 bases at V and 1 base at J, with 14 bases in the middle. The CDR3 spells CSGSALGSYEQYF. The CDR3, as DNA: TGCAGTGGCTCGGCGTTGGGGTCCTACGAGCAGTACTTC.

This clonotype was seen repeatedly, ten times or more. CDR3 sequence: CSARDQGTGGYNEQFF. The CDR3 DNA sequence: TGCAGTGCTAGAGATCAAGGGACAGGGGGTTACAATGAGCAGTTCTTC. This sequence joins TRBV20-1 and TRBJ2-1; 11 bases are a match to TRBD1. The germline gives CDR1 DFQATT, CDR2 SNEGSKA (reference sequence). This CDR3 comprises 16 residues. Germline trimming cut 0 bases from V and 4 bases from J; bases unmatched to any gene: 5.

The chain joins TRBV6-6 to TRBJ2-7; TRBD1 aligns across 7 bases. CDR1 is MNHNY and CDR2 is SVGAGI in the germline V gene (reference sequence). The CDR3 extends over 17 amino acids. After removal of 6 bases from V and 2 bases from J, the junction contained 16 bases not matched to a gene. CDR3 in amino acids: CASSRDSYHQGAYEQYF. The DNA for the CDR3 is TGTGCCAGCAGCCGGGACAGCTATCACCAAGGGGCCTACGAGCAGTACTTC.

Details on this clonotype: This clone may be a read error of a much larger clone one base away. The chain joins TRBV11-2 to TRBJ2-2; D is perhaps TRBD2 (5 bases). Per the germline V gene, CDR1 is SGHAT and CDR2 is FQNNGV. CDR3 length: 13 residues. CDR3 residues: CASSLWDTGERFF. For the CDR3, the DNA is TGTGCCAGCAGCTTGTGGGATACCGGGGAGCGGTTTTTT.

V gene TRBV5-6 combines with J gene TRBJ2-5; D perhaps matches TRBD2 (6 bases). The CDR3 spans 16 residues. V dropped 1 base and J dropped 5 bases, with 18 bases sitting between them. The germline V gene encodes CDR1 SGHDT and CDR2 YYEEEE. The CDR3: CASSLKISGVWETQYF. The DNA for the CDR3 is TGTGCCAGCAGCTTGAAGATATCGGGAGTTTGGGAGACCCAGTACTTC.

Of note for this clonotype: With a much larger clone just one base away, this may be a read error. The chain recombines TRBV7-9 with TRBJ2-7, with D possibly matching TRBD2 (7 bases). The germline CDR1 and CDR2 sequences are SEHNR and FQNEAQ (reference sequence). The CDR3 is made up of 13 amino acids. The chain's CDR3 is CASSYGGQYGQYF. In DNA form, the CDR3 reads TGTGCCAGCAGTTACGGGGGGCAATACGGGCAGTACTTC.

The chain employs TRBV15 and TRBJ2-2; D may be TRBD2 (5 bases). The germline V gene has CDR1 LNHNV and CDR2 YYDKDF (reference sequence). The CDR3 runs 14 residues. The germline V and J ends were trimmed by 1 base and 6 bases, with 9 bases remaining between them. The CDR3 here is CATSRGGFPGELFF. CDR3 in DNA: TGTGCCACCAGCAGAGGCGGGTTCCCCGGGGAGCTGTTTTTT.

The genes are TRBV24-1 and TRBJ1-2; no clear D. The CDR3 has 17 amino acids. Trimming pared 3 bases from V and 4 bases from J, leaving 20 bases between. Germline CDR1 and CDR2: KGHDR and SFDVKD. The CDR3 DNA follows: TGTGCCACCAGTGATCCAATGCGAGCAAGCCAAGCCTATGGCTACACCTTC. Translation gives CATSDPMRASQAYGYTF.

A word on this clonotype: A read error may explain this, as a much larger clone is one base away. The chain couples TRBV7-9 to TRBJ2-3, with D perhaps assigned TRBD1 or TRBD2 (5 bases each). CDR1 SEHNR and CDR2 FQNEAQ come from the germline V gene (reference sequence). Trimming took 5 bases from V and 3 from J, leaving 15 bases between them. This CDR3 spans 15 amino acids. CDR3 sequence: CASSPPGKGTDTQYF. CDR3 coding DNA: TGTGCCAGCAGCCCCCCGGGGAAGGGGACAGATACGCAGTATTTT. The variable domain in full, with the rest retrieved from reference TRBV7-9 and TRBJ2-3, is DTGVSQNPRHKITKRGQNVTFRCDPISEHNRLYWYRQTLGQGPEFLTYFQNEAQLEKSRLLSDRFSAERPKGSFSTLEIQRTEQGDSAMYLCASSPPGKGTDTQYFGPGTRLTVL.